Below, 29 T cell receptor beta chains from the same sample are listed, as sequenced in a study of T cell repertoires in cytomegalovirus infection. TCRdb re-called the reads with MiXCR, one entry per CDR3 protein. The sample carries some 450,000 distinct CDR3 sequences, approximately 32% recorded once. The source material was PBMCs. These TCRs come from a human donor in good health (CMV status not recorded). Some clones in this sample may be carry-over from other donors' samples.

This clonotype was counted a few times. The genes are TRBV7-9 and TRBJ2-1; D uncertain. The V end was cut by 5 bases, the J end by 9 bases, with 8 bases between. Germline values: CDR1 SEHNR, CDR2 FQNEAQ (reference sequence). The CDR3 totals 11 residues. CDR3 coding DNA: TGTGCCAGCAGCCCCCAATCTGAGCAGTTCTTC. Amino acid sequence: CASSPQSEQFF.

The V gene is TRBV6-5, the J gene TRBJ2-3, with 10 bases lining up with TRBD2. Trimming cost V 1 base and J 2 bases; bases outside gene matches: 3. Germline CDR1 MNHEY, CDR2 SVGAGI. This CDR3 region has 16 residues. Written as DNA, the CDR3 is TGTGCCAGCAGTTACTGGACTAGCGGAGCCACAGATACGCAGTATTTT. Translation gives CASSYWTSGATDTQYF.

The sample holds many counts of this clonotype. The rearrangement uses TRBV19 and TRBJ1-2; D call uncertain. Trimming shortened V by 0 bases and J by 6 bases, and 8 bases separated the two germline ends. Germline V CDR1 and CDR2: LNHDA, SQIVND (reference sequence). This CDR3 comprises 13 residues. The CDR3 spells CASSIDQQDGYTF. For the CDR3, the DNA is TGTGCCAGTAGTATAGACCAGCAGGATGGCTACACCTTC.

V usage is TRBV6-2 or TRBV6-3 and J usage is TRBJ2-3; the D is unclear. The CDR3 has 16 amino acids. V lost 0 bases and J 2 bases, leaving 12 bases between the germline ends. CDR1 and CDR2 from the germline V gene are MNHEY and SVGEGT. In DNA form, the CDR3 reads TGTGCCAGCAGTTACTCGATTCCGAGAGCCACAGATACGCAGTATTTT. It codes for CASSYSIPRATDTQYF.

Concerning this clonotype itself: A much larger clone sits a single nucleotide away, making a read error possible. This sequence joins TRBV7-6 and TRBJ2-7; D remains ambiguous. This CDR3 is 14 amino acids long. Germline CDR1 reads SGHVS; CDR2 reads FNYEAQ. The CDR3 protein is CASSPDWGSYEQDF. CDR3 DNA: TGTGCCAGCAGCCCCGACTGGGGATCCTACGAGCAGGACTTC.

This clonotype was counted only a few times. This chain connects TRBV7-6 to TRBJ1-3; D perhaps matches TRBD1 (6 bases). The CDR3 consists of 17 residues. CDR1 is SGHVS and CDR2 is FNYEAQ in the germline V gene. The germline V and J ends were trimmed by 2 bases and 0 bases, with 14 bases remaining between them. The CDR3 loop is CASSLLHRASSGNTIYF. The CDR3 nucleotides read TGTGCCAGCAGCTTACTCCACAGGGCCAGCTCTGGAAACACCATATATTTT.

In its sample, this clonotype was seen a few times. The chain uses TRBV5-4 and TRBJ2-7; D is possibly TRBD2 (5 bases). CDR1 and CDR2 from the germline V gene are SGHNT and YYREEE (reference sequence). Trimming left V 0 bases short and J 5 bases short, with 12 bases between. This CDR3 has 14 amino acids. The CDR3 DNA sequence: TGTGCCAGCAGCTTGGGGCCACTGCGGGACGAGCAGTACTTC. Amino acid sequence: CASSLGPLRDEQYF.

This clonotype was picked up many times. This chain links TRBV12-3 or TRBV12-4 with TRBJ1-2, with 7 bases lining up with TRBD1. The CDR3 totals 12 residues. The V gene end was trimmed by 5 bases and the J gene end by 7 bases; junction bases not matched to a gene: 4. CDR3 protein: CASSHDRVGYTF. Written as DNA, the CDR3 is TGTGCCAGCAGTCACGACAGGGTTGGCTACACCTTC.

The genes are TRBV10-2 and TRBJ2-2; TRBD2 is a possible D gene (6 bases). Germline V gene lookup returns CDR1 WSHSY and CDR2 SAAADI. The CDR3 is made up of 13 amino acids. The germline V and J ends were trimmed by 8 bases and 6 bases, with 13 bases remaining between them. The CDR3 DNA is TGCGCCAGCTGTATAGCGGCGGCCGGGGAGCTGTTTTTT. Translation: CASCIAAAGELFF.

This clonotype turned up a few times. This chain uses TRBV19 with TRBJ1-5; D uncertain. The CDR3 contains 14 residues. Germline-derived CDR1 and CDR2 are LNHDA and SQIVND (reference sequence). V was pared by 6 bases and J by 0 bases, with 9 bases between. The CDR3 sequence is CASRAVDSNQPQHF. Here the CDR3 DNA reads TGTGCCAGTAGGGCGGTAGATAGCAATCAGCCCCAGCATTTT.

This clonotype came up a few times. The germline gene is not matched at one end of the junction; a read error may be the cause. The J gene is TRBJ2-5, the V gene TRBV6-1, with D tentatively TRBD2 (5 bases). The CDR3 length is 13 residues. Germline loops: CDR1 MNHNS, CDR2 SASEGT. CDR3 residues: CASSQAVAETQYF. The CDR3 DNA is TGTGCCAGCAGTCAAGCGGTGGCGGAGACCCAGTACTTC.

The CDR3 DNA sequence: TGTGCCAGCAGCTTATTCCTAGCGGGGGGGCTGGGGAGCACAGATACGCAGTATTTT. Translation: CASSLFLAGGLGSTDTQYF. The chain links TRBV7-2 to TRBJ2-3; TRBD2 matches at 12 bases. Germline CDR1 reads SGHTA; CDR2 reads FQGNSA. This CDR3 is 19 amino acids long. The V and J ends lost 2 bases and 0 bases, in that order; junction bases with no gene match: 9.

This clonotype was observed a few times. This rearrangement joins TRBV12-3 or TRBV12-4 to TRBJ1-5, with TRBD1 matching 12 bases. This CDR3 contains 18 residues. The junction had 14 bases not matched to a gene; V was cut back by 6 bases and J by 5 bases. The CDR3 DNA follows: TGTGCCAGCAGCCTAGGAGGGACAGGGGGCTTTAGGGATCAGCCCCAGCATTTT. This gives the protein CASSLGGTGGFRDQPQHF.

This clonotype has ten or more counts. This chain uses TRBV7-2 with TRBJ2-1; D is possibly TRBD1 (7 bases). This CDR3 comprises 16 residues. V lost 7 bases, J lost 6 bases, and 22 bases lay in between. Germline V gives CDR1 SGHTA, CDR2 FQGNSA. The CDR3 is CASTPRGTVVSNEQFF. The CDR3 coding sequence is TGTGCCAGCACCCCCCGCGGGACAGTCGTCAGCAATGAGCAGTTCTTC.

The V call is TRBV7-2, the J call TRBJ2-7; D remains unclear. The V gene lost 3 bases and the J gene lost 2 bases, with 14 bases spanning the gap. In germline, CDR1 is SGHTA, CDR2 FQGNSA. The CDR3 covers 15 residues. The CDR3: CASSFLGRDPYEQYF. For the CDR3, the DNA is TGTGCCAGCAGCTTTCTGGGTCGCGACCCCTACGAGCAGTACTTC.

A word on this clonotype: Since a much larger clone is just one base distant, this may be a read error. The chain links TRBV7-8 to TRBJ1-2; tentatively, D is TRBD1 (5 bases). V was trimmed by 6 bases and J by 1 base, leaving 9 bases between them. The CDR3 runs 13 residues. Germline V gene sequence: CDR1 SGHVS, CDR2 FQNEAQ. CDR3 nucleotide sequence: TGTGCCAGCAGGGACATGAGTAACTATGGCTACACCTTC. It encodes CASRDMSNYGYTF.

The sample holds one count of this clonotype. The chain links TRBV6-2 or TRBV6-3 to TRBJ2-4; maybe TRBD2 (5 bases). The germline V gene has CDR1 MNHEY and CDR2 SVGEGT. The CDR3 is made up of 13 amino acids. V lost 7 bases, J lost 5 bases, and 12 bases lay in between. This CDR3 reads CASNPGFQNIQYF. In DNA form, the CDR3 reads TGTGCCAGCAACCCGGGGTTCCAAAACATTCAGTACTTC.

The chain carries TRBV2 and TRBJ2-3; D is possibly TRBD1 or TRBD2 (5 bases each). Germline loops: CDR1 SNHLY, CDR2 FYNNEI. The V end lost 2 bases, the J end lost 10 bases, and 10 bases lay between the germline ends. The CDR3 contains 12 residues. CDR3 DNA sequence: TGTGCCAGCAGTGAACGGGGCCGGGCGCAGTATTTT. It yields the protein CASSERGRAQYF.

The table lists this clonotype with a few counts. This sequence joins TRBV6-5 and TRBJ1-5, with D perhaps TRBD1 (5 bases). Between the trimmed V and J ends, which lost 6 bases and 7 bases, there was a span of 16 bases. CDR3 length: 14 residues. CDR1 MNHEY and CDR2 SVGAGI come from the germline V gene. CDR3: CASSPRESRQPQHF. The CDR3 nucleotides read TGTGCCAGCAGCCCCAGGGAGTCGAGGCAGCCCCAGCATTTT.

A single count supports this clonotype. This chain uses TRBV11-2 with TRBJ2-3, with TRBD2 identical over 14 bases. This CDR3 contains 16 residues. Losses at the gene ends were 6 bases for V and 2 bases for J; bases not matched to a gene: 4. CDR1 and CDR2 from the germline V gene are SGHAT and FQNNGV. Here the CDR3 DNA reads TGTGCCAGCAGGTGGACTAGCGGGGGGACCACAGATACGCAGTATTTT. It yields the protein CASRWTSGGTTDTQYF.

This clonotype has a handful of counts. The chain carries TRBV5-5 and TRBJ1-6; D is unclear. The CDR3 spans 12 residues. Trimming removed 0 bases at V and 10 bases at J, with 5 bases between. Per the germline V gene, CDR1 is SGHKS and CDR2 is YYEKEE (reference sequence). The CDR3 sequence: CASSLGVSPLHF. CDR3 in DNA: TGTGCCAGCAGCTTGGGGGTCTCACCCCTCCACTTT.

This clonotype has at least ten counts. The V gene is TRBV7-2, the J gene TRBJ2-7, with TRBD1 matching over 9 bases. The CDR3 is made up of 15 amino acids. Germline trimming cut 2 bases from V and 3 bases from J; bases unmatched to any gene: 5. Germline V gene data show CDR1 as SGHTA and CDR2 as FQGNSA. CDR3 sequence reads: CASSLSTGGGYEQYF. CDR3 in DNA: TGTGCCAGCAGCTTATCGACAGGGGGTGGCTACGAGCAGTACTTC.

The rearrangement uses TRBV6-2 or TRBV6-3 and TRBJ1-6, with D unresolved. The germline gives CDR1 MNHEY, CDR2 SVGEGT. With 6 bases removed from V and 7 bases from J, the gap between germline ends came to 16 bases. The CDR3 extends over 15 amino acids. CDR3 amino acids: CASRTRGQTNSPLHF. The CDR3 coding sequence is TGTGCCAGCAGGACCCGCGGGCAGACGAATTCACCCCTCCACTTT.

This clonotype occurred a few times. The chain joins TRBV20-1 to TRBJ2-3; no reliable D call. Deletions cut 1 base from V and 6 bases from J, with 5 bases between. The CDR3 has 11 residues. Germline V gene data show CDR1 as DFQATT and CDR2 as SNEGSKA (reference sequence). This CDR3 reads CSARVGDTQYF. The CDR3 coding sequence is TGCAGTGCTAGAGTCGGGGATACGCAGTATTTT.

This clonotype appeared a few times. This chain uses TRBV3-1 with TRBJ1-6, with 9 bases aligning to TRBD1. Trimming removed 3 bases from V and 5 bases from J; junction bases left unmatched: 2. Germline V CDR1 and CDR2: LGHDT, YNNKEL (reference sequence). The CDR3 spans 15 residues. The CDR3: CASSQGQGDNSPLHF. The DNA of the CDR3 is TGTGCCAGCAGCCAGGGACAGGGCGATAATTCACCCCTCCACTTT.

This chain connects TRBV2 to TRBJ2-5; D may be TRBD1 (6 bases). Trimming stripped 10 bases from V and 0 bases from J, with 9 bases between. The CDR3 spans 12 residues. Germline V gene sequence: CDR1 SNHLY, CDR2 FYNNEI. The CDR3: CANRDNQETQYF. CDR3 DNA sequence: TGTGCCAACCGGGACAACCAAGAGACCCAGTACTTC.

This sequence joins TRBV6-1 and TRBJ2-5; the D is unclear. V lost 6 bases to trimming and J lost 4 bases, with 18 bases between them. Germline V gene data show CDR1 as MNHNS and CDR2 as SASEGT. This CDR3 has 15 residues. DNA for the CDR3: TGTGCCAGCAGGTCATCGGGCCTCAACGGAGAGACCCAGTACTTC. Translated, it gives CASRSSGLNGETQYF.

A few counts support this clonotype. The CDR3 bases are TGTGCCAGCTGTTCCGGGACAGAGACCTACAATGAGCAGTTCTTC. It is translated as CASCSGTETYNEQFF. This chain uses TRBV12-3 or TRBV12-4 with TRBJ2-1; 7 bases map to TRBD1. The CDR3 contains 15 residues. Losses at the gene ends were 8 bases for V and 2 bases for J; bases not matched to a gene: 9.

At least ten counts were recorded for this clonotype. The chain employs TRBV7-2 and TRBJ2-7, with 7 bases matching TRBD1. CDR3 length: 13 amino acids. Trimming took 4 bases from V and 3 from J; bases not matched to a gene: 3. CDR1 and CDR2 (germline): SGHTA, FQGNSA. The CDR3 bases are TGTGCCAGCAGCTCTCACAGGGGCTACGAGCAGTACTTC. It translates to CASSSHRGYEQYF.